This T cell receptor beta chain originates from a study of blood T cells in healthy people across ages. Study-wide findings and caveats: Compared with aged donors, long-lived donors showed fewer expanded clones, suggesting selection.

Of note for this clonotype: Its antigen remains unknown.

PCR was performed a second time for 7 to 11 cycles using a sample-barcoded 5' primer and a J-beta primer mix. Through a template-switch adaptor with 12 random nucleotides, each cDNA molecule received a tag. Via MiXCR, TCRdb re-called the 5' RACE reads, giving one row per CDR3 protein. The table lists 730,000 or so distinct CDR3 sequences, about 40% of them singletons. There were healthy Caucasian individuals from Russia, aged about 6 to 95, serving as donors. The CDR3 is 15 amino acids. V dropped 8 bases and J dropped 2 bases, with 17 bases sitting between them. The V gene's germline CDR1 is MNHNY and CDR2 SVGAGI (reference sequence).

The genes are TRBV6-6 and TRBJ2-3; possible D gene TRBD2, 6 bases. This TCR was recovered from a woman aged 55-75 years in good health. The sequencing sample was made of blood. The CDR3 DNA reads as TGTGCCAGCGCATCCGCGGCGGACTACACAGATACGCAGTATTTT. It translates to CASASAADYTDTQYF.